This TCR beta chain derives from a study of blood T cell repertoires in COVID-19. Sequencing used immunoSEQ multiplex PCR; TCRdb keeps in-frame clones, though not all of them. The sample has around 370,000 clones; 87% are singletons. The CDR3 is 17 amino acids. Looked up from germline, CDR1 is SGDLS and CDR2 is YYNGEE. The V segment lost 4 bases and the J segment 2 bases; nucleotides outside the gene matches: 14. This chain joins TRBV9 and TRBJ2-7; 8 nucleotides align to TRBD2. The clonotype was recovered from a woman aged 45 to 65 with COVID-19, enrolled during active disease. What was sequenced was peripheral blood. DNA of the CDR3: TGTGCCAGCAGCATGCACGAAAAAGCGGGAGCCGCCTACGAGCAGTACTTC. Encoded protein: CASSMHEKAGAAYEQYF.